This TCR beta chain is drawn from a study of identifying expanded T cells in peripheral blood. Measured with immunoSEQ multiplex PCR; TCRdb has only the in-frame clones, and not every one. Of 45,000 to 75,000 clones listed, over 80% are singletons. The germline V gene encodes CDR1 SQVTM and CDR2 ANQGSEA. V lost 6 bases to trimming and J lost 5 bases, with 16 bases between them. The CDR3 spans 13 residues. This chain connects TRBV29-1 to TRBJ1-1; weak D call: TRBD1 (5 bases). The sequencing input was blood. The TCR was taken from a person aged 18 to 75 in good health. CDR3 nucleotide sequence: TGCAGCGTCCCACACGTAGGGGAAACTGAAGCTTTCTTT. Translated, it gives CSVPHVGETEAFF.